Listed below are T cell receptor beta chains from one sample, sequenced in a study of cytotoxic CD8 clonotypes in ibrutinib-treated CLL. Libraries were prepared by immunoSEQ multiplex PCR; TCRdb keeps only in-frame clonotypes and omits some of them. The data contain about 150,000 clones, more than 75% of them singletons. Source: PBMCs, taken after 24 months of ibrutinib treatment. The receptors were sampled from a human donor with chronic lymphocytic leukemia. Each CDR3 is given with its conserved first and last residue. A D gene is named only where the DNA matches it firmly. Clone size is not always given. Where it is, it says once, few, many or a class for expanded clones.

DNA: TGCGCCAGCAGCTTGGGGGCGGACGGGGCTAATGAAAAACTGTTTTTT; CDR3: CASSLGADGANEKLFF; size: NA; D: NA; J: TRBJ1-4; V: TRBV5-1
DNA: TGTGCCAGCAGCCCCTCACCGGGTCAGCCCCAGCATTTT; CDR3: CASSPSPGQPQHF; size: few; D: NA; J: TRBJ1-5; V: TRBV6-5
DNA: TGTGCCAGCAGTTCGAACTGGGGAGGGTACACTGAAGCTTTCTTT; CDR3: CASSSNWGGYTEAFF; size: NA; D: NA; J: TRBJ1-1; V: TRBV27
DNA: TGTGCCAGCAGCTTAGGGAAGACTAGCGGGAGTTTCGAGACCCAGTACTTC; CDR3: CASSLGKTSGSFETQYF; size: NA; D: TRBD2; J: TRBJ2-5; V: TRBV7-9
DNA: TGTGCCAGCAGTTTTGGGGGGCAGGGGGTCGGCAGCTCCTACGAGCAGTACTTC; CDR3: CASSFGGQGVGSSYEQYF; size: NA; D: NA; J: TRBJ2-7; V: TRBV28
DNA: TGTGCCAGCAGCGCCAGCGGGAGCTCCTACAATGAGCAGTTCTTC; CDR3: CASSASGSSYNEQFF; size: NA; D: TRBD2; J: TRBJ2-1; V: TRBV9
DNA: TGTGCCAGTAGACGGGACAGGGCGACCGGGGAGCTGTTTTTT; CDR3: CASRRDRATGELFF; size: once; D: TRBD1; J: TRBJ2-2; V: TRBV6-5
DNA: TGCGCCAGCAGCAAGGACGGGGCAAGGGGCTATGGCTACACCTTC; CDR3: CASSKDGARGYGYTF; size: NA; D: NA; J: TRBJ1-2; V: TRBV5-1
DNA: TGTGCCAGCAGTCTTCGGGGTTCCGGGGAGCAGTACTTC; CDR3: CASSLRGSGEQYF; size: NA; D: NA; J: TRBJ2-7; V: TRBV6-5
DNA: TGTGCCAGCAGCTCCACCGTGGGAGGGCAGGGAAAAAACATTCAGTACTTC; CDR3: CASSSTVGGQGKNIQYF; size: NA; D: TRBD2; J: TRBJ2-4; V: TRBV7-8
DNA: TGTGCCAGCAGCGTAGGGGACAGCTCCTACGAGCAGTACTTC; CDR3: CASSVGDSSYEQYF; size: NA; D: TRBD1; J: TRBJ2-7; V: TRBV9
DNA: TGTGCCACCAGCAGAGATGTGGGGGGATCTGGAAACACCATATATTTT; CDR3: CATSRDVGGSGNTIYF; size: NA; D: NA; J: TRBJ1-3; V: TRBV15
DNA: TGTGCCAGCAGTGCCCTACAGGGCTCCTACGAGCAGTACTTC; CDR3: CASSALQGSYEQYF; size: NA; D: NA; J: TRBJ2-7; V: TRBV27
DNA: TGTGCCAGCAGTGAGTTGGGGGGGGCAGATACGCAGTATTTT; CDR3: CASSELGGADTQYF; size: NA; D: TRBD2; J: TRBJ2-3; V: TRBV25-1
DNA: TGTGCCAGCAGCCACATAGCGGGAGCGGGAGATACGCAGTATTTT; CDR3: CASSHIAGAGDTQYF; size: NA; D: TRBD2; J: TRBJ2-3; V: TRBV14
DNA: TGTGCCAGCAGCTTAGGAGAAGATACGCAGTATTTT; CDR3: CASSLGEDTQYF; size: NA; D: NA; J: TRBJ2-3; V: TRBV7-6
DNA: TGCGCCAGCAGCGCCGGGACTAGCGGGAGGGCCGAGTTCTTC; CDR3: CASSAGTSGRAEFF; size: NA; D: TRBD2; J: TRBJ2-1; V: TRBV5-1
DNA: TGTGCCAGCAGCCCCCGGACAGGGGGGAACTATGGCTACACCTTC; CDR3: CASSPRTGGNYGYTF; size: many; D: TRBD1; J: TRBJ1-2; V: TRBV11-2
DNA: TGTGCCAGCAGCTTAGGGCAGGGGCGGTCACCCCTCCACTTT; CDR3: CASSLGQGRSPLHF; size: once; D: NA; J: TRBJ1-6; V: TRBV7-3
DNA: TGTGCCAGCAGTTTACGGGGGGATGGCTGGAATCAGCCCCAGCATTTT; CDR3: CASSLRGDGWNQPQHF; size: few; D: NA; J: TRBJ1-5; V: TRBV27
DNA: TGTGCCAGTAGTCGGGGACAGGACTATGGCTACACCTTC; CDR3: CASSRGQDYGYTF; size: NA; D: TRBD1; J: TRBJ1-2; V: TRBV19
DNA: TGCAGCGGTGGGGACAATGGCTACACCTTC; CDR3: CSGGDNGYTF; size: NA; D: NA; J: TRBJ1-2; V: TRBV29-1
DNA: TGTGCCAGCAGCCCTGAACAGCACTACTATGGCTACACCTTC; CDR3: CASSPEQHYYGYTF; size: NA; D: NA; J: TRBJ1-2; V: TRBV7-9
DNA: TGTGCCAGCAGTGAATGGGAGGGGGAGACCCAGTACTTC; CDR3: CASSEWEGETQYF; size: once; D: TRBD2; J: TRBJ2-5; V: TRBV25-1